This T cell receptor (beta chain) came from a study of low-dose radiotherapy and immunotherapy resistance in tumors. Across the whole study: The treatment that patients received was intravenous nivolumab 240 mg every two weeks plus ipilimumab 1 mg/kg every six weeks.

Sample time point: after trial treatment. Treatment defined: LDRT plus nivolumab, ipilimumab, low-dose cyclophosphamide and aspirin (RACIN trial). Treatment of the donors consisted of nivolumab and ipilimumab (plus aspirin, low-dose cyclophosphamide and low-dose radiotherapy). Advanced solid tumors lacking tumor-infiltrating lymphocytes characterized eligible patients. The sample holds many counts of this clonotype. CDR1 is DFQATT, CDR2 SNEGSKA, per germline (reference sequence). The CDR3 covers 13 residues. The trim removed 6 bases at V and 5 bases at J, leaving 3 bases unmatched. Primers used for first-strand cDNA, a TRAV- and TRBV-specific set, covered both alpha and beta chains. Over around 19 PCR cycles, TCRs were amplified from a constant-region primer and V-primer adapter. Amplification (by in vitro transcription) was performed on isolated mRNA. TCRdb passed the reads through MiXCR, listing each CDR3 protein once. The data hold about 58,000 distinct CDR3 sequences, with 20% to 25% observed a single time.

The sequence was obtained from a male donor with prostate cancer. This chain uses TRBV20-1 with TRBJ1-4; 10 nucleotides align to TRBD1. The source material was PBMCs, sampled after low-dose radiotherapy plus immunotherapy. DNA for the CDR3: TGCAGTGCCAGGACAGGGGGGAATGAAAAACTGTTTTTT. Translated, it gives CSARTGGNEKLFF.